This is a list of T cell receptor beta chains from one sample in a study of blood T cell repertoires in COVID-19. TCRdb keeps only in-frame clones here, not all; method: immunoSEQ multiplex PCR. The sample has 150,000 to 170,000 clones; approximately 84% are singletons. The sequenced sample was peripheral blood. These receptors originate from a woman aged 60-75 years with COVID-19, enrolled during active disease. CDR3s include the opening cysteine and the closing phenylalanine or tryptophan. D genes are given only for firm matches. Rows give clone size only sometimes, using once, few, many, or a class for an expanded clone.

J gene: TRBJ1-2; clone size: NA; D gene: TRBD1; V gene: TRBV6-6; CDR3 protein: CASSYEGANYGYTF; CDR3 DNA: TGTGCCAGCAGTTACGAGGGGGCCAACTATGGCTACACCTTC
J gene: TRBJ2-2; clone size: NA; D gene: NA; V gene: TRBV19; CDR3 protein: CASSIRGGTGELFF; CDR3 DNA: TGTGCCAGTAGTATCAGGGGCGGTACCGGGGAGCTGTTTTTT
J gene: TRBJ1-2; clone size: NA; D gene: TRBD1; V gene: TRBV19; CDR3 protein: CASGPGQGAGGYTF; CDR3 DNA: TGTGCCAGTGGACCGGGACAGGGGGCTGGTGGCTACACCTTC
J gene: TRBJ2-3; clone size: NA; D gene: TRBD2; V gene: TRBV19; CDR3 protein: CAIAQRTGGGPDTQYF; CDR3 DNA: TGTGCCATCGCTCAAAGGACGGGAGGGGGACCAGATACGCAGTATTTT
J gene: TRBJ2-3; clone size: NA; D gene: TRBD1; V gene: TRBV10-2; CDR3 protein: CASSWTGGTDTQYF; CDR3 DNA: TGCGCCAGCAGTTGGACAGGGGGCACAGATACGCAGTATTTT
J gene: TRBJ2-5; clone size: NA; D gene: TRBD2; V gene: TRBV5-1; CDR3 protein: CASSMGLAGSETQYF; CDR3 DNA: TGCGCCAGCAGCATGGGACTAGCGGGGTCAGAGACCCAGTACTTC
J gene: TRBJ2-2; clone size: NA; D gene: NA; V gene: TRBV3-1/TRBV3-2; CDR3 protein: CASSQRAVQGTGELFF; CDR3 DNA: TGTGCCAGCAGCCAGCGAGCGGTACAGGGCACCGGGGAGCTGTTTTTT
J gene: TRBJ2-3; clone size: NA; D gene: NA; V gene: TRBV6-5; CDR3 protein: CASSYTGTDTQYF; CDR3 DNA: TGTGCCAGCAGTTACACGGGCACAGATACGCAGTATTTT
J gene: TRBJ2-3; clone size: NA; D gene: TRBD1; V gene: TRBV5-1; CDR3 protein: CASFRDRGDTQYF; CDR3 DNA: TGCGCCAGCTTCCGGGACAGGGGTGATACGCAGTATTTT
J gene: TRBJ1-1; clone size: NA; D gene: NA; V gene: TRBV19; CDR3 protein: CASRASWGGNTEAFF; CDR3 DNA: TGTGCCAGTAGGGCCTCTTGGGGGGGGAACACTGAAGCTTTCTTT
J gene: TRBJ2-1; clone size: NA; D gene: TRBD2; V gene: TRBV3-1/TRBV3-2; CDR3 protein: CASSLSGLAGPYNEQFF; CDR3 DNA: TGTGCCAGCAGCCTCTCCGGACTAGCGGGGCCTTACAATGAGCAGTTCTTC
J gene: TRBJ1-1; clone size: NA; D gene: NA; V gene: TRBV7-8; CDR3 protein: CASTLRGARISSTEAFF; CDR3 DNA: TGTGCCAGCACCCTACGGGGGGCGCGAATCTCGAGCACTGAAGCTTTCTTT
J gene: TRBJ2-3; clone size: NA; D gene: TRBD2; V gene: TRBV9; CDR3 protein: CASSVDNGGTTDTQYF; CDR3 DNA: TGTGCCAGCAGCGTAGATAACGGGGGGACCACAGATACGCAGTATTTT
J gene: TRBJ1-4; clone size: NA; D gene: NA; V gene: TRBV27; CDR3 protein: CASSPHRETNEKLFF; CDR3 DNA: TGTGCCAGCAGTCCCCACAGGGAAACTAATGAAAAACTGTTTTTT
J gene: TRBJ1-3; clone size: NA; D gene: TRBD1; V gene: TRBV10-3; CDR3 protein: CAIRGTGVGNTIYF; CDR3 DNA: TGTGCCATCAGGGGGACAGGGGTCGGAAACACCATATATTTT
J gene: TRBJ1-1; clone size: NA; D gene: NA; V gene: TRBV19; CDR3 protein: CASRSLGAGITEAFF; CDR3 DNA: TGTGCCAGTAGATCGCTTGGGGCAGGTATCACTGAAGCTTTCTTT
J gene: TRBJ1-6; clone size: NA; D gene: NA; V gene: TRBV30; CDR3 protein: CAWSAKEYRVSYNSPLHF; CDR3 DNA: TGTGCCTGGAGCGCAAAGGAGTACCGGGTCTCCTATAATTCACCCCTCCACTTT
J gene: TRBJ1-1; clone size: NA; D gene: NA; V gene: TRBV7-3; CDR3 protein: CASSSGLITEAFF; CDR3 DNA: TGTGCCAGCAGCTCCGGACTGATTACTGAAGCTTTCTTT
J gene: TRBJ1-3; clone size: NA; D gene: NA; V gene: TRBV6-1; CDR3 protein: CASSESASSSGNTIYF; CDR3 DNA: TGTGCCAGCAGTGAAAGTGCATCCAGCTCTGGAAACACCATATATTTT
J gene: TRBJ1-2; clone size: NA; D gene: NA; V gene: TRBV5-5; CDR3 protein: CASSLDPQKPYGYTF; CDR3 DNA: TGTGCCAGCAGCTTGGATCCCCAGAAACCTTATGGCTACACCTTC
J gene: TRBJ1-1; clone size: NA; D gene: TRBD1; V gene: TRBV6-5; CDR3 protein: CASSRQGADTEAFF; CDR3 DNA: TGTGCCAGCAGCCGACAGGGCGCAGACACTGAAGCTTTCTTT
J gene: TRBJ1-2; clone size: NA; D gene: TRBD1; V gene: TRBV19; CDR3 protein: CASIGRDSPYGYTF; CDR3 DNA: TGTGCCAGTATCGGCCGGGACAGCCCCTATGGCTACACCTTC
J gene: TRBJ1-1; clone size: NA; D gene: NA; V gene: TRBV18; CDR3 protein: CASNRAPNVNTEAFF; CDR3 DNA: TGTGCCAGCAACAGGGCGCCCAATGTGAACACTGAAGCTTTCTTT
J gene: TRBJ1-3; clone size: NA; D gene: TRBD1; V gene: TRBV7-9; CDR3 protein: CASSQRRGRNTIYF; CDR3 DNA: TGTGCCAGCAGCCAGCGCAGGGGGCGAAACACCATATATTTT
J gene: TRBJ1-3; clone size: NA; D gene: NA; V gene: TRBV7-9; CDR3 protein: CASRATVSGNTIYF; CDR3 DNA: TGTGCCAGCAGAGCCACAGTCTCTGGAAACACCATATATTTT
J gene: TRBJ1-5; clone size: NA; D gene: NA; V gene: TRBV15; CDR3 protein: CATSPRPNQPQHF; CDR3 DNA: TGTGCCACCAGCCCTAGGCCCAATCAGCCCCAGCATTTT
J gene: TRBJ1-1; clone size: NA; D gene: NA; V gene: TRBV4-1; CDR3 protein: CASSQGGVTEAFF; CDR3 DNA: TGCGCCAGCAGCCAAGGCGGGGTCACTGAAGCTTTCTTT
J gene: TRBJ2-5; clone size: NA; D gene: TRBD2; V gene: TRBV5-5; CDR3 protein: CASSPILFSGGQETQYF; CDR3 DNA: TGTGCCAGCAGCCCAATCCTGTTTAGCGGGGGTCAAGAGACCCAGTACTTC
J gene: TRBJ2-7; clone size: NA; D gene: NA; V gene: TRBV7-2; CDR3 protein: CASSSTQGTAYEQYF; CDR3 DNA: TGTGCCAGCAGCTCAACACAGGGAACAGCCTACGAGCAGTACTTC
J gene: TRBJ1-1; clone size: NA; D gene: NA; V gene: TRBV24-1; CDR3 protein: CATSDSFYTEAFF; CDR3 DNA: TGTGCCACCAGTGATTCGTTCTACACTGAAGCTTTCTTT
J gene: TRBJ2-3; clone size: NA; D gene: NA; V gene: TRBV7-9; CDR3 protein: CASSLGTIEIDTQYF; CDR3 DNA: TGTGCCAGCAGCCTCGGGACAATAGAAATAGATACGCAGTATTTT
J gene: TRBJ2-5; clone size: NA; D gene: NA; V gene: TRBV7-6; CDR3 protein: CASSLGARQETQYF; CDR3 DNA: TGTGCCAGCAGCTTAGGGGCCAGACAAGAGACCCAGTACTTC
J gene: TRBJ2-1; clone size: few; D gene: NA; V gene: TRBV7-3; CDR3 protein: CASSISGGSYNEQFF; CDR3 DNA: TGTGCCAGCAGCATTAGCGGAGGCTCCTACAATGAGCAGTTCTTC
J gene: TRBJ2-1; clone size: NA; D gene: NA; V gene: TRBV7-8; CDR3 protein: CASSLFQGEQFF; CDR3 DNA: TGTGCCAGCAGCCTTTTTCAGGGGGAGCAGTTCTTC
J gene: TRBJ1-1; clone size: NA; D gene: TRBD1; V gene: TRBV6-1; CDR3 protein: CASSWTGQGTEAFF; CDR3 DNA: TGTGCCAGCAGTTGGACGGGACAGGGCACTGAAGCTTTCTTT
J gene: TRBJ2-7; clone size: NA; D gene: TRBD1; V gene: TRBV6-5; CDR3 protein: CASRGQGTHYEQYF; CDR3 DNA: TGTGCCAGCAGGGGACAGGGGACCCACTACGAGCAGTACTTC
J gene: TRBJ2-7; clone size: NA; D gene: NA; V gene: TRBV18; CDR3 protein: CASSPPINRPEQYF; CDR3 DNA: TGTGCCAGCTCACCACCAATAAACAGACCTGAGCAGTACTTC
J gene: TRBJ1-1; clone size: NA; D gene: NA; V gene: TRBV18; CDR3 protein: CASSPTALTEAFF; CDR3 DNA: TGTGCCAGCTCACCAACAGCCCTGACTGAAGCTTTCTTT
J gene: TRBJ2-2; clone size: NA; D gene: TRBD1; V gene: TRBV11-3; CDR3 protein: CASSSQGAAGELFF; CDR3 DNA: TGTGCCAGCAGCTCCCAGGGGGCCGCCGGGGAGCTGTTTTTT
J gene: TRBJ1-1; clone size: NA; D gene: NA; V gene: TRBV19; CDR3 protein: CASSIGRNTEAFF; CDR3 DNA: TGTGCCAGTAGTATAGGGAGGAACACTGAAGCTTTCTTT
J gene: TRBJ1-3; clone size: NA; D gene: NA; V gene: TRBV6-5; CDR3 protein: CASSFQGYSGNTIYF; CDR3 DNA: TGTGCCAGCAGTTTTCAGGGGTACTCTGGAAACACCATATATTTT
J gene: TRBJ1-1; clone size: once; D gene: NA; V gene: TRBV4-2; CDR3 protein: CASSQDLGAASNTEAFF; CDR3 DNA: TGTGCCAGCAGCCAAGACCTTGGGGCAGCCTCGAACACTGAAGCTTTCTTT
J gene: TRBJ1-1; clone size: NA; D gene: TRBD1; V gene: TRBV18; CDR3 protein: CASSPSDRGTEAFF; CDR3 DNA: TGTGCCAGCTCACCTTCGGACAGGGGCACTGAAGCTTTCTTT
J gene: TRBJ2-1; clone size: NA; D gene: TRBD2; V gene: TRBV7-9; CDR3 protein: CASSLDSGAYNEQFF; CDR3 DNA: TGTGCCAGCAGCTTAGATAGCGGGGCCTACAATGAGCAGTTCTTC